Below are 26 T cell receptor beta chains sequenced from a single sample in a study of Graves' ophthalmopathy and Graves' hyperthyroidism. For repertoire sequencing, the TCR beta CDR3 regions were amplified from RNA transcripts. HTBI primers primed a first-round RT-PCR, and a second-round multiplex PCR followed. A single record per CDR3 protein comes from TCRdb applying MiXCR to the multiplex PCR reads. Among about 550,000 distinct CDR3 sequences listed, about two fifths were seen once. Input material: peripheral blood or thyroid tissue (not recorded which). These TCRs come from an adult man with Graves' hyperthyroidism.

There are many counts of this clonotype. The chain joins TRBV20-1 to TRBJ2-2; D is unclear. CDR3 length equals 16 residues. With 0 bases removed from V and 0 bases from J, the gap between germline ends came to 11 bases. Looked up from germline, CDR1 is DFQATT and CDR2 is SNEGSKA (reference sequence). CDR3 amino acids: CSAREVLQANTGELFF. CDR3 DNA sequence: TGCAGTGCTAGAGAAGTTTTGCAGGCGAACACCGGGGAGCTGTTTTTT.

This clonotype was counted a few times. The chain employs TRBV2 and TRBJ2-7; D uncertain. Germline loops: CDR1 SNHLY, CDR2 FYNNEI. The CDR3 covers 14 residues. V gave up 7 bases and J gave up 2 bases, with 15 bases separating them. CDR3 sequence reads: CASTVRPGAYEQYF. In DNA form, the CDR3 reads TGTGCCAGCACTGTCCGGCCTGGGGCCTACGAGCAGTACTTC.

As for this clonotype: Because the CDR3 is missing its conserved closing phenylalanine or tryptophan, this is likely a read error. This chain uses TRBV7-2 with TRBJ1-6; D remains unclear. Germline loops: CDR1 SGHTA, CDR2 FQGNSA. This CDR3 has 17 amino acids. Trimming left V 1 base short and J 0 bases short, with 10 bases between. The CDR3 sequence: CASSLVPESSYNSPLHS. The CDR3 DNA sequence: TGTGCCAGCAGCTTAGTTCCGGAGAGCTCCTATAATTCACCCCTCCACTCT.

This clonotype occurred many times. The gene calls are TRBV10-3 and TRBJ2-5; D call uncertain. CDR1 and CDR2 (germline): ENHRY, SYGVKD. The CDR3 is made up of 11 amino acids. V lost 6 bases to trimming and J lost 5 bases, with 7 bases between them. CDR3 DNA: TGTGCCATCAGGGGTATGGAGACCCAGTACTTC. Translated: CAIRGMETQYF.

As for this clonotype: The junction departs from the called germline gene at one end, perhaps through a read error. The chain combines TRBV7-3 with TRBJ2-3; D may match TRBD1 or TRBD2 (5 bases each). The CDR3 sequence is 14 residues long. Per the germline V gene, CDR1 is SGHTA and CDR2 is FQGTGA. CDR3 DNA: TGTGCCAGCGCCTGGGACGATGGAACAGATATGCAGTATTTT. Translating gives CASAWDDGTDMQYF.

V usage is TRBV19 and J usage is TRBJ1-4; D might be TRBD1 (5 bases). The CDR3 is made up of 16 amino acids. V dropped 4 bases and J dropped 8 bases, with 20 bases sitting between them. CDR1 is LNHDA, CDR2 SQIVND, per germline (reference sequence). DNA for the CDR3: TGTGCCAGTAGTACCCAGGGCACGTGGGTAGAGGAAAAACTGTTTTTT. Its translation is CASSTQGTWVEEKLFF.

The V gene is TRBV10-3, the J gene TRBJ2-1; TRBD1 might be the D (5 bases). The germline gives CDR1 ENHRY, CDR2 SYGVKD. V shed 6 bases and J shed 0 bases, with 9 bases lying between them. This CDR3 is 14 amino acids long. The CDR3 DNA follows: TGTGCCATCAGCCCGACAGCCTCCTACAATGAGCAGTTCTTC. Amino acid sequence: CAISPTASYNEQFF.

There are many counts of this clonotype. An end of the junction differs from the germline gene, which may be a read error. The rearrangement uses TRBV5-1 and TRBJ1-1, with D perhaps matching TRBD1 (6 bases). CDR1 and CDR2 (germline): SGHRS, YFSETQ. The length of the CDR3 is 14 residues. For the CDR3, the DNA is TGTGCCAGCAGCTTAGTGGGACAGAACACTGAAGCTTTCTTT. Translated: CASSLVGQNTEAFF.

This chain joins TRBV12-5 and TRBJ1-1; 8 nucleotides line up with TRBD1. The germline V gene has CDR1 LGHNT and CDR2 FRNRAP. There are 16 residues in the CDR3. With V trimmed by 6 bases and J by 3 bases, 12 bases remained unmatched. The DNA for the CDR3 is TGTGCTAGTGGGGTGCGGGACAGGCTATTCGACACTGAAGCTTTCTTT. It yields the protein CASGVRDRLFDTEAFF.

The chain has TRBV29-1 and TRBJ2-2; no clear D. Germline loops: CDR1 SQVTM, CDR2 ANQGSEA. The CDR3 has 13 amino acids. Trimming removed 6 bases at V and 1 base at J, with 9 bases between. CDR3 residues: CSVGKGNTGELFF. Written as DNA, the CDR3 is TGCAGCGTAGGTAAAGGGAACACCGGGGAGCTGTTTTTT.

This clonotype was found many times. The gene calls are TRBV19 and TRBJ1-2; 8 bases line up with TRBD1. From germline, CDR1 is LNHDA and CDR2 SQIVND (reference sequence). This CDR3 has 14 residues. Trimming at V came to 8 bases and at J to 4 bases, leaving 9 bases not matched to a gene. The CDR3 reads CASAEAGGGYGYTF. The CDR3 coding sequence is TGTGCCAGTGCAGAGGCAGGGGGCGGCTATGGCTACACCTTC.

This clonotype was counted ten times or more. V gene TRBV2 combines with J gene TRBJ1-2, with D perhaps TRBD1 (6 bases). Between the trimmed V and J ends, which lost 6 bases and 7 bases, there was a span of 12 bases. The CDR3 contains 12 residues. In germline, CDR1 is SNHLY, CDR2 FYNNEI. The CDR3 is CASRQDSPGYTF. For the CDR3, the DNA is TGTGCCAGCAGACAGGACAGTCCTGGCTACACCTTC. Based on the CDR3 plus reference TRBV2 and TRBJ1-2, the full variable domain is EPEVTQTPSHQVTQMGQEVILRCVPISNHLYFYWYRQILGQKVEFLVSFYNNEISEKSEIFDDQFSVERPDGSNFTLKIRSTKLEDSAMYFCASRQDSPGYTFGSGTRLTVV.

The chain uses TRBV20-1 and TRBJ1-4; 10 positions agree with TRBD1. V shed 8 bases, J shed 8 bases, and the junction held 14 bases outside the gene matches. In germline, CDR1 is DFQATT, CDR2 SNEGSKA (reference sequence). This CDR3 has 15 amino acids. DNA of the CDR3: TGCAGTACAGACAGGGGGCGCGGGGATGGCGAAAAACTGTTTTTT. Amino acids: CSTDRGRGDGEKLFF.

V gene TRBV29-1 combines with J gene TRBJ1-4, with TRBD1 matching over 9 bases. Germline assignment: CDR1 SQVTM and CDR2 ANQGSEA. The ends lost 7 bases at V and 5 bases at J; junction bases unmatched: 5. The CDR3 sequence is 13 residues long. The CDR3 DNA reads as TGCAGCGGGACAGGGGTCTACAATGAAAAACTGTTTTTT. As protein: CSGTGVYNEKLFF.

V usage is TRBV12-3 or TRBV12-4 and J usage is TRBJ1-2, with 7 bases fitting TRBD1. V gave up 5 bases and J gave up 4 bases; unmatched junction bases: 19. The CDR3 sequence is 18 residues long. This chain's CDR3 is CASSELSSGGGTVYGYTF. CDR3 DNA: TGTGCCAGCAGTGAGCTCTCTAGCGGGGGTGGGACAGTCTATGGCTACACCTTC.

The chain couples TRBV6-5 to TRBJ1-1, with 9 nucleotides matching TRBD1. Germline-derived CDR1 and CDR2 are MNHEY and SVGAGI. With 7 bases clipped from V and 5 bases from J, the junction kept 8 bases outside the gene matches. The CDR3 is made up of 14 amino acids. Here the CDR3 reads CASNSQGALTEAFF. The CDR3 nucleotides read TGTGCCAGCAATTCACAGGGGGCGCTTACTGAAGCTTTCTTT.

CDR3 nucleotides: TGCAGCGTTTGGACAGGAGTAGAAACTTTCTTT. It codes for CSVWTGVETFF. The V call is TRBV29-1, the J call TRBJ1-1; the match to TRBD1 covers 7 bases. The CDR3 spans 11 residues. V gave up 5 bases and J gave up 12 bases; unmatched junction bases: 9. The V gene's germline CDR1 is SQVTM and CDR2 ANQGSEA.

The chain couples TRBV2 to TRBJ2-3; 11 nucleotides agree with TRBD2. The CDR3 consists of 16 residues. Germline assignment: CDR1 SNHLY and CDR2 FYNNEI. Trimming at V came to 4 bases and at J to 2 bases, leaving 5 bases not matched to a gene. CDR3 protein: CASSGGTSGNTDTQYF. The DNA of the CDR3 is TGTGCCAGCAGTGGGGGGACTAGCGGAAACACAGATACGCAGTATTTT.

The CDR3 DNA follows: TGCAGCGTTGTGCGACAGGGAAGGATCCCGAACACTGAAGCTTTCTTT. It specifies CSVVRQGRIPNTEAFF. The V gene is TRBV29-1, the J gene TRBJ1-1; 7 positions agree with TRBD1. The CDR3 is 16 amino acids. The V and J ends lost 4 bases and 1 base, in that order; junction bases with no gene match: 12. CDR1 is SQVTM, CDR2 ANQGSEA, per germline.

This clonotype was seen only a few times. A much larger clone lies one base from this, so it may be a read error. The genes are TRBV2 and TRBJ2-5; no clear D gene. There are 13 residues in the CDR3. Germline V gene data show CDR1 as SNHLY and CDR2 as FYNNEI. In DNA form, the CDR3 reads TGTGCTGGCAGGTCCTGCTTTGACGAGACCCAGTACTTC. This translates into CAGRSCFDETQYF. The whole variable domain, filled in from reference TRBV2 and TRBJ2-5, reads EPEVTQTPSHQVTQMGQEVILRCVPISNHLYFYWYRQILGQKVEFLVSFYNNEISEKSEIFDDQFSVERPDGSNFTLKIRSTKLEDSAMYFCAGRSCFDETQYFGPGTRLLVL.

Note on this clonotype: Just one base apart from a much larger clone, this may be a read error. The chain has TRBV20-1 and TRBJ1-1; D call uncertain. This CDR3 is 11 amino acids long. The V gene's germline CDR1 is DFQATT and CDR2 SNEGSKA (reference sequence). CDR3 nucleotides: TGCCCGGGCACTGTGAACACTGAAGCTTTCTTT. This encodes CPGTVNTEAFF.

This clonotype was recorded many times. This chain uses TRBV20-1 with TRBJ1-4, with a tentative D call TRBD1 (6 bases). The length of the CDR3 is 13 residues. The V gene's germline CDR1 is DFQATT and CDR2 SNEGSKA (reference sequence). Trimming cost V 2 bases and J 6 bases, with 10 bases left between them. Here the CDR3 DNA reads TGCAGTGCTAGAAGGGGGGGAGATGAAAAACTGTTTTTT. This sequence encodes CSARRGGDEKLFF.

This clonotype was recorded a few times. The chain joins TRBV3-1 to TRBJ1-1; D remains unclear. The CDR3 loop spans 13 amino acids. CDR1 and CDR2 from the germline V gene are LGHDT and YNNKEL (reference sequence). Between the trimmed V and J ends, which lost 0 bases and 1 base, there was a span of 3 bases. CDR3 nucleotides: TGTGCCAGCAGCCAAGAACCGAACACTGAAGCTTTCTTT. Encoded protein: CASSQEPNTEAFF.

The chain uses TRBV24-1 and TRBJ2-3; 10 positions agree with TRBD1. Germline CDR1 KGHDR, CDR2 SFDVKD. This CDR3 is built from 16 residues. The ends lost 4 bases at V and 1 base at J; junction bases unmatched: 4. CDR3 protein: CATSDPGTGGTDTQYF. The CDR3 region has the DNA TGTGCCACCAGTGACCCCGGGACAGGGGGCACAGATACGCAGTATTTT.

At least ten counts were recorded for this clonotype. V usage is TRBV12-3 or TRBV12-4 and J usage is TRBJ1-2; 10 bases align to TRBD1. Unmatched junction bases numbered 13, after V lost 6 bases and J lost 6 bases. The CDR3 totals 16 residues. This CDR3 is CASRRQGARPWNGYTF. DNA for the CDR3: TGTGCCAGCAGGAGACAGGGGGCGCGTCCATGGAATGGCTACACCTTC.

Ten or more counts support this clonotype. This chain joins TRBV20-1 and TRBJ1-6, with 7 positions matching TRBD1. J was trimmed by 0 bases and V by 1 base; bases with no gene match: 6. CDR1 and CDR2 (germline): DFQATT, SNEGSKA (reference sequence). This CDR3 comprises 17 residues. In DNA, the CDR3 is TGCAGTGCTAGAGGTTCAGGGGGTAACTCCTATAATTCACCCCTCCACTTT. Its translation: CSARGSGGNSYNSPLHF.